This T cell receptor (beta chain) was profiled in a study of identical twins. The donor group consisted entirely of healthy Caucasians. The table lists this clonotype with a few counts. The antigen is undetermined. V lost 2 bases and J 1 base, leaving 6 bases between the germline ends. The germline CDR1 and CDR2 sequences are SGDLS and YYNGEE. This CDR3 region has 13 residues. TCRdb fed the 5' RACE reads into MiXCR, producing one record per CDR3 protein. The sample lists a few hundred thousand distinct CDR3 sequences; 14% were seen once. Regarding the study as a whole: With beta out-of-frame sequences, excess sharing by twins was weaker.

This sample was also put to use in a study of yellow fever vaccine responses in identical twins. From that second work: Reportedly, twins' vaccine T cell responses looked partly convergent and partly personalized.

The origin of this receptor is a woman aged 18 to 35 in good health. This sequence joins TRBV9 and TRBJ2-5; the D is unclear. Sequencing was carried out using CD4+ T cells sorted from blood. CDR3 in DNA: TGTGCCAGCAGCGTTAATCCCCAAGAGACCCAGTACTTC. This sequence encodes CASSVNPQETQYF.